The 20 T cell receptor beta chains in this list originate from one sample, sequenced in a study of T cell changes during pregnancy in multiple sclerosis. The repertoire was sequenced with immunoSEQ multiplex PCR; TCRdb's copy has only in-frame clones and lacks some. The data contain tens of thousands of clones, around 89% of them singletons. Sequencing was performed on CD4+ T cells from peripheral blood mononuclear cells, taken in the second trimester of pregnancy. The receptor source for this set is a female donor with multiple sclerosis, enrolled in a pregnancy study.

CDR3 nucleotides: TGTGCCAGCAGAAGATCCACAGGGGGCGCAGGGCAGCCCCAGCATTTT. The encoded protein is CASRRSTGGAGQPQHF. J is TRBJ1-5 and V is TRBV28, with 9 bases lining up with TRBD1. Germline values: CDR1 MDHEN, CDR2 SYDVKM. V dropped 6 bases and J dropped 7; count of bases not matched to a gene: 13. This CDR3 spans 16 amino acids. The full variable domain, completed using reference TRBV28 and TRBJ1-5, is DVKVTQSSRYLVKRTGEKVFLECVQDMDHENMFWYRQDPGLGLRLIYFSYDVKMKEKGDIPEGYSVSREKKERFSLILESASTNQTSMYLCASRRSTGGAGQPQHFGDGTRLSIL.

The V gene is TRBV28, the J gene TRBJ1-1; 7 bases align to TRBD1. Germline V gene sequence: CDR1 MDHEN, CDR2 SYDVKM. The CDR3 totals 14 residues. V trimming: 5 bases; J trimming: 0 bases; junction bases outside the gene matches: 3. The CDR3 here is CASSEGALNTEAFF. The DNA of the CDR3 is TGTGCCAGCAGTGAGGGGGCTTTGAACACTGAAGCTTTCTTT.

J is TRBJ2-5 and V is TRBV5-1; 13 positions match TRBD2. Germline CDR1 SGHRS, CDR2 YFSETQ. V was pared by 2 bases and J by 2 bases, with 3 bases of the junction left unmatched. The CDR3 covers 16 residues. CDR3 coding DNA: TGCGCCAGCAGCTTCGGGGGACTAGCGGGGCAAGAGACCCAGTACTTC. This encodes CASSFGGLAGQETQYF. The full variable domain, rest sourced from reference TRBV5-1 and TRBJ2-5, is KAGVTQTPRYLIKTRGQQVTLSCSPISGHRSVSWYQQTPGQGLQFLFEYFSETQRNKGNFPGRFSGRQFSNSRSEMNVSTLELGDSALYLCASSFGGLAGQETQYFGPGTRLLVL.

The chain carries TRBV7-8 and TRBJ1-2; D not certain. V dropped 1 base and J dropped 4 bases, with 7 bases sitting between them. The germline V gene has CDR1 SGHVS and CDR2 FQNEAQ. CDR3 length equals 13 residues. CDR3 amino acids: CASSLGGGYGYTF. The CDR3 DNA is TGTGCCAGCAGCTTAGGAGGTGGCTATGGCTACACCTTC.

This chain links TRBV7-2 with TRBJ2-1; 13 bases fit TRBD2. Germline values: CDR1 SGHTA, CDR2 FQGNSA. Losses at the gene ends were 4 bases for V and 10 bases for J; bases not matched to a gene: 10. The length of the CDR3 is 16 residues. The CDR3 bases are TGTGCCAGCAGCTCCGGGACTAGCGGGATCCTCGGGGAGCAGTTCTTC. It yields the protein CASSSGTSGILGEQFF.

The chain carries TRBV5-4 and TRBJ2-3, with 13 bases that match TRBD2. The trim removed 4 bases at V and 5 bases at J, leaving 7 bases unmatched. Germline values: CDR1 SGHNT, CDR2 YYREEE (reference sequence). The CDR3 is 16 residues long. CDR3 nucleotide sequence: TGTGCCAGCAGCCCACAACTAGCGGGAGGGCGAGATACGCAGTATTTT. Protein sequence: CASSPQLAGGRDTQYF.

This clone was seen more than once but under ten times. The chain couples TRBV28 to TRBJ2-3; possibly TRBD2 for D (6 bases). V lost 4 bases, J lost 3 bases, and 23 bases lay in between. The CDR3 has 18 residues. Germline V lookup: CDR1 MDHEN, CDR2 SYDVKM. CDR3 nucleotides: TGTGCCAGCAGTTCGCCTATACGACTAGACGGTTTGACAGATACGCAGTATTTT. This encodes CASSSPIRLDGLTDTQYF.

The chain carries TRBV27 and TRBJ2-7, with 8 bases aligning to TRBD2. V was clipped by 7 bases and J by 1 base; unmatched bases: 9. This CDR3 is 15 amino acids long. Germline V lookup: CDR1 MNHEY, CDR2 SMNVEV (reference sequence). CDR3 residues: CASTSRAGGSYEQYF. The DNA for the CDR3 is TGTGCCAGCACCTCAAGGGCGGGAGGTTCCTACGAGCAGTACTTC.

The J gene is TRBJ2-5, the V gene TRBV5-4; 12 bases are shared with TRBD2. From germline, CDR1 is SGHNT and CDR2 YYREEE (reference sequence). J gave up 2 bases and V 4 bases, and 9 bases lay outside the gene matches. This CDR3 has 17 residues. Written as DNA, the CDR3 is TGTGCCAGCAGCCCCGGACTAGCGGGACCAACTCAAGAGACCCAGTACTTC. Its translation: CASSPGLAGPTQETQYF.

This chain links TRBV5-1 with TRBJ2-3; 11 bases are a match to TRBD1. V dropped 1 base and J dropped 4; count of bases not matched to a gene: 2. In germline, CDR1 is SGHRS, CDR2 YFSETQ. The CDR3 is 15 residues long. The CDR3 is CASSLSGQGADTQYF. CDR3 sequence (DNA): TGCGCCAGCAGCTTGTCGGGACAGGGGGCAGATACGCAGTATTTT.

This sequence joins TRBV7-8 and TRBJ2-4, with TRBD2 matching over 7 bases. The length of the CDR3 is 16 residues. V lost 2 bases, J lost 7 bases, and 11 bases stayed unmatched. Per the germline V gene, CDR1 is SGHVS and CDR2 is FQNEAQ. CDR3 DNA sequence: TGTGCCAGCAGCTTAAAAATTGAGTTCGGGGGGAACATTCAGTACTTC. It codes for CASSLKIEFGGNIQYF.

This clone was recorded a few times. The chain links TRBV14 to TRBJ2-7, with D hard to call. Germline loops: CDR1 SGHDN, CDR2 FVKESK. The CDR3 covers 14 residues. V gave up 1 base and J gave up 6 bases, with 13 bases separating them. DNA for the CDR3: TGTGCCAGCAGCCAAGTTTACGGAGCTGGCGAGCAGTACTTC. Amino acid sequence: CASSQVYGAGEQYF.

This chain connects TRBV18 to TRBJ2-3; possibly TRBD2 for D (5 bases). CDR3 size: 12 residues. Germline V CDR1 and CDR2: KGHSH, LQKENI. V was cut by 3 bases and J by 5 bases, with 6 bases left in between. Written as DNA, the CDR3 is TGTGCCAGCTCACCCCGGGGAGATACGCAGTATTTT. Encoded protein: CASSPRGDTQYF.

The V gene is TRBV4-1, the J gene TRBJ1-2, with D unresolved. In germline, CDR1 is MGHRA, CDR2 YSYEKL. The CDR3 covers 15 residues. V lost 1 base to trimming and J lost 7 bases, with 16 bases between them. The CDR3 here is CASSQVAGGEGGYTF. CDR3 sequence (DNA): TGCGCCAGCAGCCAAGTTGCTGGTGGGGAGGGTGGCTACACCTTC.

The chain employs TRBV7-2 and TRBJ2-1, with D perhaps TRBD1 (5 bases). The CDR3 is made up of 13 amino acids. Trimming left V 8 bases short and J 7 bases short, with 15 bases between. The germline gives CDR1 SGHTA, CDR2 FQGNSA. CDR3 DNA sequence: TGTGCCAGCGTGGTCCAGGGCCTGAATGAGCAGTTCTTC. This translates into CASVVQGLNEQFF.

The V and J genes are TRBV9 and TRBJ2-1, with 9 bases aligning to TRBD2. The CDR3 spans 16 residues. V lost 4 bases, J lost 7 bases, and 12 bases stayed unmatched. Per the germline V gene, CDR1 is SGDLS and CDR2 is YYNGEE. CDR3 sequence reads: CASSLGPGTSSNEQFF. The CDR3 DNA is TGTGCCAGCAGCCTAGGTCCCGGGACTAGCAGTAATGAGCAGTTCTTC.

This rearrangement joins TRBV29-1 to TRBJ2-7; D is possibly TRBD2 (5 bases). Germline-derived CDR1 and CDR2 are SQVTM and ANQGSEA. This CDR3 has 12 amino acids. V was clipped by 3 bases and J by 4 bases, with 10 bases between them. CDR3 DNA sequence: TGCAGCGTTGAGAGGGCCGGATACGAGCAGTACTTC. Residues: CSVERAGYEQYF.

This clone came up once. The chain links TRBV25-1 to TRBJ2-1; TRBD1 might be the D (6 bases). The V end was cut by 1 base, the J end by 0 bases, with 10 bases between. From germline, CDR1 is MGHDK and CDR2 SYGVNS. This CDR3 spans 16 amino acids. CDR3 nucleotide sequence: TGTGCCAGCAGTGAATTCCCAGGGGCCTCCTACAATGAGCAGTTCTTC. Its translation is CASSEFPGASYNEQFF.

This chain links TRBV2 with TRBJ1-1; weak D call: TRBD1 (5 bases). The CDR3 spans 14 residues. V lost 4 bases and J lost 10, with 19 bases in between. Germline V CDR1 and CDR2: SNHLY, FYNNEI. DNA for the CDR3: TGTGCCAGCAGTGCCAGGGCGGGAGCGGTTGTAGCTTTCTTT. The encoded protein is CASSARAGAVVAFF.

In its sample, this clone was seen once. The chain joins TRBV7-2 to TRBJ2-2; a weak D match, TRBD1 (6 bases). The CDR3 covers 16 residues. Germline CDR1 reads SGHTA; CDR2 reads FQGNSA. The ends were cut back, 5 bases at V and 4 bases at J, with 17 bases in the middle. The CDR3 bases are TGTGCCAGCAGCGTACCGACAGGTTTTCGCACCGGGGAGCTGTTTTTT. Encoded protein: CASSVPTGFRTGELFF. The whole variable domain, filled in from reference TRBV7-2 and TRBJ2-2, reads GAGVSQSPSNKVTEKGKDVELRCDPISGHTALYWYRQSLGQGLEFLIYFQGNSAPDKSGLPSDRFSAERTGGSVSTLTIQRTQQEDSAVYLCASSVPTGFRTGELFFGEGSRLTVL.